These 3 T cell receptor beta chains were all obtained from the same sample, sequenced in a study of cytomegalovirus exposure and HLA in healthy donors (dated by TCRdb to 2016 to 2017). Receptor libraries were prepared by the immunoSEQ multiplex PCR assay. A mixture of 60 forward primers for TCR Vbeta segments and 13 reverse primers for TCR Jbeta segments was used in the multiplex PCR. TCRdb mirrors the immuneACCESS table, restricted to in-frame sequences. Some clones are absent from its copies; in checked studies, under half trace to an unresolved V gene, and the reason for the others is unknown. The sample includes 60,000 to 65,000 clones, with roughly 74% observed a single time. The ten largest clones add up to approximately 22% of the sample. Input material: PBMCs. Every receptor here comes from a woman aged 40 to 55 in good health and CMV-seropositive.

V gene TRBV30 combines with J gene TRBJ1-1; 8 positions agree with TRBD1. The CDR3 is 12 residues long. Germline CDR1 GTSNPN, CDR2 SVGIG (reference sequence). The CDR3 protein is CAAKRTGREAFF. In DNA form, the CDR3 reads TGTGCAGCGAAGAGGACAGGGCGTGAAGCTTTCTTT.

The J gene is TRBJ1-2, the V gene TRBV6-1; D is uncertain. CDR1 and CDR2 from the germline V gene are MNHNS and SASEGT. Between the trimmed V and J ends, which lost 11 bases and 5 bases, there was a span of 18 bases. The CDR3 covers 13 residues. As DNA, the CDR3 is TGTGCCGGTCATAATGACATAAATTATGGCTACACCTTC. It translates to CAGHNDINYGYTF.

The CDR3 sequence: CASSLEQGTTIYF. As DNA, the CDR3 is TGCGCCAGCAGCTTGGAACAGGGGACCACCATATATTTT. The chain is built from TRBV5-1 and TRBJ1-3, with 7 bases fitting TRBD1. CDR3 length: 13 residues. From germline, CDR1 is SGHRS and CDR2 YFSETQ. V was clipped by 0 bases and J by 9 bases; unmatched bases: 3.